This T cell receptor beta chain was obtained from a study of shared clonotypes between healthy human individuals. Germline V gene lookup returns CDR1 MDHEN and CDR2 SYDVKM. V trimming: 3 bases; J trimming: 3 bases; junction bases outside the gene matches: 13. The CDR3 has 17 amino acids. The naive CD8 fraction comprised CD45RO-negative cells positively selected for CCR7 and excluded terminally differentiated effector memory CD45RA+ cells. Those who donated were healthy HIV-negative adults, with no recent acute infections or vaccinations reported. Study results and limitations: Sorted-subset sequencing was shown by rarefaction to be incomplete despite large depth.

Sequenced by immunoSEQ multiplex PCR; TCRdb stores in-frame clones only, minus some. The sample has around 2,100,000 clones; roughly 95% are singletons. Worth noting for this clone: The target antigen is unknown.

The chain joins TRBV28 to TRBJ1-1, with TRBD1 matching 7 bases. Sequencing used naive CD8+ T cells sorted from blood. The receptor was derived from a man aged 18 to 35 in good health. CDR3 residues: CASSFSPRQGGDTEAFF. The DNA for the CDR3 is TGTGCCAGCAGTTTCAGTCCACGGCAGGGGGGGGACACTGAAGCTTTCTTT.